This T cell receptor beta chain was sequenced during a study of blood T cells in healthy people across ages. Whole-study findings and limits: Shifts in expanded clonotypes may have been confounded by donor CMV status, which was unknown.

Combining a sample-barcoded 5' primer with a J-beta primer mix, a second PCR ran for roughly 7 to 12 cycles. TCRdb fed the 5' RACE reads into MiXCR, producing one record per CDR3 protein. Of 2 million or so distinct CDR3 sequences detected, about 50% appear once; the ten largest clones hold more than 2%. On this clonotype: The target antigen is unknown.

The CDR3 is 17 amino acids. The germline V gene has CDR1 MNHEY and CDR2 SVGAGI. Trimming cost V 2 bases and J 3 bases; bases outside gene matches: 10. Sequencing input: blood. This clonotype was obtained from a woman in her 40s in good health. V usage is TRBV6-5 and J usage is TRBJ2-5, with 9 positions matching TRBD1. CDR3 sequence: CASSYERAGTGKETQYF. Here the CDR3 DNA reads TGTGCCAGCAGTTACGAACGAGCCGGGACAGGGAAAGAGACCCAGTACTTC.